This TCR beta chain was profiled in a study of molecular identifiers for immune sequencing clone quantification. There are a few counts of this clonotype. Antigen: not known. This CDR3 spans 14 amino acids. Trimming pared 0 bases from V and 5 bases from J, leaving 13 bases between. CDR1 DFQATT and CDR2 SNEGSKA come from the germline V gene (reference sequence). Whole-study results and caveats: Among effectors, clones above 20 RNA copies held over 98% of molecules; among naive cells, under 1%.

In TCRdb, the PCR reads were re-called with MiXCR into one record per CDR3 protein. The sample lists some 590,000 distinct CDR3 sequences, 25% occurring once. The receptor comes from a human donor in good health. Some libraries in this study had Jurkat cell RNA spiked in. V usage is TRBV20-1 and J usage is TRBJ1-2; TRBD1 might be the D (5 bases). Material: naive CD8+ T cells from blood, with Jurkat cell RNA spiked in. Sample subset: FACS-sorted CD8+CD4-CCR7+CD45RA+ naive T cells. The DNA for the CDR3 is TGCAGTGCTAGAGACCCCGGCGGGGGGTATGGCTACACCTTC. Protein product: CSARDPGGGYGYTF.